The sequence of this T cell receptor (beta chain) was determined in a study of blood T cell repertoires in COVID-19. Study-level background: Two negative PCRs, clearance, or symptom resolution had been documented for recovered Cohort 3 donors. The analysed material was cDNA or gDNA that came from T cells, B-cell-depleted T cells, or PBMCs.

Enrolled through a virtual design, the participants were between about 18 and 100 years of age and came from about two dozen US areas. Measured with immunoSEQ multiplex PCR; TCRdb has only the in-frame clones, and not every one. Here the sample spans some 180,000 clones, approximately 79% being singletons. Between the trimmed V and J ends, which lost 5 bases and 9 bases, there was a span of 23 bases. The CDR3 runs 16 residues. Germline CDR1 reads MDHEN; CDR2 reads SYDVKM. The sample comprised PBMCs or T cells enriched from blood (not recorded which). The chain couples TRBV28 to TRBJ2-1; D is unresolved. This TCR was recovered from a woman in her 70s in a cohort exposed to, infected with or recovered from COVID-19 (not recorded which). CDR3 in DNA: TGTGCCAGCAGTCCAACCTGGTCGGGTACGGCAAGTGAGCAGTTCTTC. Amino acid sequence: CASSPTWSGTASEQFF. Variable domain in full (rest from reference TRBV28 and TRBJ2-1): DVKVTQSSRYLVKRTGEKVFLECVQDMDHENMFWYRQDPGLGLRLIYFSYDVKMKEKGDIPEGYSVSREKKERFSLILESASTNQTSMYLCASSPTWSGTASEQFFGPGTRLTVL.